Listed below are T cell receptor beta chains from one sample, sequenced in a study of blood T cells in healthy people across ages. TCRdb processed the 5' RACE reads anew with MiXCR; each CDR3 protein has one entry. Here the sample spans about 800,000 distinct CDR3 sequences, more than 20% being singletons. These same records also appear under a second study, on T cells of mothers and their children.

Sequenced material: blood. The receptors were sampled from a boy between 10 and 17 years old in good health. CDR3s include the opening cysteine and the closing phenylalanine or tryptophan. Each record gives: CDR3 DNA, CDR3 protein, clone size, D gene, V gene, J gene. The D gene is left open where the match is weak. Clone size is stated in some rows and not others, as once, few, many or a class when expanded.

TGTGCCGCAAAAAGACAGGGAAACACTGAAGCTTTCTTT	CAAKRQGNTEAFF	NA	TRBD1	TRBV30	TRBJ1-1
TGTGCCACCAGTGATTCCAGGACCGTCTATGGCTACACCTTC	CATSDSRTVYGYTF	once	NA	TRBV24-1	TRBJ1-2
TGTGCCAGCACGTCGGCTGGGGGGGACACTGAAGCTTTCTTT	CASTSAGGDTEAFF	NA	NA	TRBV28	TRBJ1-1
TGTGCCAGCAGCCTAAGCCGACAGGGGATCAATGAGCAGTTCTTC	CASSLSRQGINEQFF	NA	TRBD1	TRBV7-2	TRBJ2-1
TGCAGGCTTGGGTCCGTCGATGAGCGGTTCTTC	CRLGSVDERFF	NA	NA	TRBV20-1	TRBJ2-1
TGCAGCGTTGAGAGGATCGGGGATGAAAAACTGTTTTTT	CSVERIGDEKLFF	few	NA	TRBV29-1	TRBJ1-4
TGTGCCAGCAGTCCGCGGGACTCCTCAGCCAAAAACATTCAGTACTTC	CASSPRDSSAKNIQYF	few	NA	TRBV27	TRBJ2-4
TGTGCCAGCAGCTCCAACAGGGGAATCTACGAGCAGTACTTC	CASSSNRGIYEQYF	few	TRBD1	TRBV12-3/TRBV12-4	TRBJ2-7
TGTGCCAGCGGGACTAGCGAGAACGGCTACGAGCAGTACTTC	CASGTSENGYEQYF	NA	TRBD2	TRBV7-9	TRBJ2-7
TGTGCCAGCAGGGTTGGACAGGGGCTCCCAGATACGCAGTATTTT	CASRVGQGLPDTQYF	NA	TRBD1	TRBV2	TRBJ2-3
TGTGCCATCAGTGAGTCTGAAAGCAATCAGCCCCAGCATTTT	CAISESESNQPQHF	few	NA	TRBV10-3	TRBJ1-5
TGTGCCAGCAGGATGACGGGAACTGGAAACACCATATATTTT	CASRMTGTGNTIYF	few	NA	TRBV28	TRBJ1-3
TGTGCCAGCAGCTTAGCCGGGAGCTGGAACAATGAGCAGTTCTTC	CASSLAGSWNNEQFF	NA	NA	TRBV7-2	TRBJ2-1
TGTGCCTGGACAGAAGGGAGCTCTGGAAACACCATATATTTT	CAWTEGSSGNTIYF	NA	NA	TRBV30	TRBJ1-3
TGTGCCAGCAGCCAAGTAATTCAGAACACTGAAGCTTTCTTT	CASSQVIQNTEAFF	NA	NA	TRBV4-2	TRBJ1-1
TGTGCCAGCAGTTACTCAGATACCGGGACAGGGAACTATGGCTACACCTTC	CASSYSDTGTGNYGYTF	NA	TRBD1	TRBV6-2/TRBV6-3	TRBJ1-2
TGTGCCAGCAGCCATACCCTCTGGGACAGGGCCTACGAGCAGTACTTC	CASSHTLWDRAYEQYF	few	TRBD1	TRBV3-1	TRBJ2-7
TGTGCCAGCAGCCCCTTAAGCTTCCTCAACTATGGCTACACCTTC	CASSPLSFLNYGYTF	NA	NA	TRBV7-3	TRBJ1-2
TGCGCCAGCAGCTCCTGGACAGATCAAGGGACCCAGTACTTC	CASSSWTDQGTQYF	NA	NA	TRBV5-1	TRBJ2-5
TGTGCCAGCAGCCCCGGGACAGGGGGTTCGATTGAGCAGTTCTTC	CASSPGTGGSIEQFF	few	TRBD1	TRBV7-8	TRBJ2-1
TGTGCCAGCAGTTTGGGAACCATACTAGCGGGTGCAAAGTTGGAACCCTATGAGCAGTTCTTC	CASSLGTILAGAKLEPYEQFF	NA	TRBD2	TRBV12-3/TRBV12-4	TRBJ2-1
TGCAGTGCTAGAGTGAGGGAGATGAGAATGAACACTGAAGCTTTCTTT	CSARVREMRMNTEAFF	NA	NA	TRBV20-1	TRBJ1-1
TGTGCCAGCAGCTTGAAGCCCTCCTACGAGCAGTACTTC	CASSLKPSYEQYF	NA	NA	TRBV13	TRBJ2-7
TGTGCCAGCTTTCGGACTAGCCAAGAGACCCAGTACTTC	CASFRTSQETQYF	few	TRBD2	TRBV18	TRBJ2-5
TGCAGCGTTGCGCCCGGGGTTGAAGCTTTCTTT	CSVAPGVEAFF	NA	NA	TRBV29-1	TRBJ1-1
TGCAGTGCTAGAGAGTGGCGGGAGGGGTACCAAGAGACCCAGTACTTC	CSAREWREGYQETQYF	once	TRBD2	TRBV20-1	TRBJ2-5
TGTGCCAGCAGTTCTGGGGGGTTAAGTGAAAAACTGTTTTTT	CASSSGGLSEKLFF	NA	NA	TRBV28	TRBJ1-4
TGCAGCGTTGACGGGGATAACTATGGCTACACCTTC	CSVDGDNYGYTF	few	NA	TRBV29-1	TRBJ1-2
TGCGCCAGCAGCCAAGACGGGACAGGGGGCTTTGAGACCCAGTACTTC	CASSQDGTGGFETQYF	NA	TRBD1	TRBV4-1	TRBJ2-5
TGTGCCAGCAGCTGGACTAGCGAGGCCTACGAGCAGTACTTC	CASSWTSEAYEQYF	few	TRBD2	TRBV27	TRBJ2-7
TGTGCCAGCAGCTTATTACAGGGCGGCGAGCAGTACTTC	CASSLLQGGEQYF	many	NA	TRBV7-2	TRBJ2-7
TGTGCCACCGAAGGAGATGGGACAGAAGCTTTCTTT	CATEGDGTEAFF	few	NA	TRBV15	TRBJ1-1
TGTGCCAGCAGCTTCGATATAGAGAACACTGAAGCTTTCTTT	CASSFDIENTEAFF	few	NA	TRBV7-8	TRBJ1-1
TGTGCCAGCAGCTTAGGACCTAGCGGGGTCTACGAGCAGTACTTC	CASSLGPSGVYEQYF	NA	TRBD2	TRBV7-8	TRBJ2-7
TGTGCCAGCAGTGTTGACAGGAATCGCACCGGGGAGCTGTTTTTT	CASSVDRNRTGELFF	NA	NA	TRBV2	TRBJ2-2
TGTGCCACCAGCATGCCCGGGGCTGGAAACACCATATATTTT	CATSMPGAGNTIYF	few	NA	TRBV15	TRBJ1-3
TGTGCCAGCAGTATTCCCAAATACAATGAGCAGTTCTTC	CASSIPKYNEQFF	few	NA	TRBV12-3/TRBV12-4	TRBJ2-1
TGTGCCAGCAGCTTCGGGCCTTACCGTAGTGGGGGCGAGACCCAGTACTTC	CASSFGPYRSGGETQYF	NA	NA	TRBV5-6	TRBJ2-5
TGCGCCAGCAGCAATACAGGGCTAGATGAGCAGTTCTTC	CASSNTGLDEQFF	NA	NA	TRBV5-1	TRBJ2-1
TGTGCCAGCAGTTTCCGCGGGGGACAACGGGGTGGCTACACCTTC	CASSFRGGQRGGYTF	NA	NA	TRBV28	TRBJ1-2
TGTGCCACCAGTGATCCGGGAGCTCGTGACTACAATGAGCAGTTCTTC	CATSDPGARDYNEQFF	NA	NA	TRBV24-1	TRBJ2-1
TGTGCCAGCAGTTACTCTCGGGGACCGAACACTGAAGCTTTCTTT	CASSYSRGPNTEAFF	NA	NA	TRBV6-6	TRBJ1-1
TGTGCCAGCAGTATTTTAGCAATAAGCACAGATACGCAGTATTTT	CASSILAISTDTQYF	NA	NA	TRBV28	TRBJ2-3
TGTGCCAGTGGGTCAGGGTATCAGCCCCAGCATTTT	CASGSGYQPQHF	NA	NA	TRBV27	TRBJ1-5
TGCAGTGCTAGGGCAGGGTACACTGAAGCTTTCTTT	CSARAGYTEAFF	NA	NA	TRBV20-1	TRBJ1-1
TGCAGCGTTGAGGAGGGTTCTGGAAACACCATATATTTT	CSVEEGSGNTIYF	few	NA	TRBV29-1	TRBJ1-3